The 4 T cell receptor beta chains in this list originate from one sample, sequenced in a study of breast tumors, draining lymph nodes, adjacent tissues (dated by TCRdb to 2016 to 2017). The library was built by means of multiplex PCR. Sequencing took place on an Illumina HiSeq 2000. The raw public reads went through TCRdb reprocessing: fastp at Q25, MiXCR clone calling, in-frame beta chains kept. Rows are combined by CDR3 protein, so each entry shows the most common genes and DNA. Present in this sample are roughly 14,000 distinct CDR3 sequences, approximately 45% of which were seen just once. The ten largest make up about 28% of the sample. The source material was tumor-adjacent breast tissue. The receptors originated from a female donor with breast cancer. Some clones in this sample may be carry-over from other donors' samples.

This clonotype is classed as medium-sized. The gene calls are TRBV20-1 and TRBJ2-5; 9 nucleotides align to TRBD1. V shed 3 bases, J shed 6 bases, and the junction held 2 bases outside the gene matches. Looked up from germline, CDR1 is DFQATT and CDR2 is SNEGSKA (reference sequence). The CDR3 consists of 12 residues. This chain's CDR3 is CSARGQGQTQYF. As DNA, the CDR3 is TGCAGTGCTAGGGGACAGGGACAGACCCAGTACTTC.

This clonotype was counted ten times or more. This chain joins TRBV27 and TRBJ2-3, with no clear D. The length of the CDR3 is 13 residues. V was trimmed by 6 bases and J by 2 bases, leaving 9 bases between them. Germline V gene sequence: CDR1 MNHEY, CDR2 SMNVEV (reference sequence). CDR3 sequence reads: CASREGYTDTQYF. The CDR3 DNA follows: TGTGCCAGCAGAGAAGGGTACACAGATACGCAGTATTTT.

This clonotype is labeled as medium-sized. The chain employs TRBV7-9 and TRBJ2-3; D might be TRBD2 (5 bases). Germline loops: CDR1 SEHNR, CDR2 FQNEAQ (reference sequence). V was pared by 5 bases and J by 4 bases, with 13 bases between. This CDR3 has 14 residues. The CDR3 coding sequence is TGTGCCAGCAGCCAGCCCCCGAGGGCAGATACGCAGTATTTT. Its translation is CASSQPPRADTQYF. The full variable domain, with the rest looked up from reference TRBV7-9 and TRBJ2-3, is DTGVSQNPRHKITKRGQNVTFRCDPISEHNRLYWYRQTLGQGPEFLTYFQNEAQLEKSRLLSDRFSAERPKGSFSTLEIQRTEQGDSAMYLCASSQPPRADTQYFGPGTRLTVL.

This clonotype was seen only once. The chain carries TRBV20-1 and TRBJ2-5; 12 bases line up with TRBD2. CDR3 size: 13 residues. In germline, CDR1 is DFQATT, CDR2 SNEGSKA (reference sequence). The CDR3 region is CSPRTSGVETQYF. CDR3 bases: TGCAGCCCTAGGACTAGCGGGGTGGAGACCCAGTACTTC.